Below, one T cell receptor beta chain is given with its context. This clonotype has more than one count but fewer than ten. There is no known antigen for this receptor. Base qualities are not recorded, but no much larger clone differs from it by a single base. The donors were 40 or so Caucasian individuals from Russia, aged roughly 6 to 100 years, who were systemically healthy. Each donor gave roughly 9 milliliters of peripheral blood, drawn into EDTA-treated Vacutainer tubes. Ficoll-Paque density-gradient centrifugation was used to isolate PBMCs, with at least 7 million per sample. Trizol reagent was used to extract total RNA from PBMCs, with at least 6 micrograms per sample. Naive CD45RAhigh/CD27high T cell percentages were measured by flow cytometry on a PBMC aliquot from every donor. Libraries were constructed by 5' RACE. TCRdb names Illumina HiSeq 2500 as the instrument used. A second PCR of roughly 7 to 11 cycles was performed with a sample-barcoded 5' primer and a J-beta primer mix. A unique molecular identifier was introduced onto each TCR beta cDNA molecule by a template-switch 5' adaptor carrying 12 random nucleotides. Each sample yielded at least 2.5 million CDR3-containing paired-end reads. The Mint cDNA synthesis kit, primed by a TRBC-specific oligonucleotide, was used to synthesize first-strand cDNA from all RNA. Following uracil-DNA glycosylase treatment, all cDNA underwent a first 18-cycle PCR with the universal primers M1SS and BC2_uni_R. The source study handled its data this way. For normalization, 1 million high-quality reads, each with a distinct molecular identifier, were randomly selected from each sample. Reads with shared molecular identifiers were discarded instead of being binned into consensus sequences. MiTCR, with a Q25 quality threshold and the strictest error-elimination algorithm, was used for CDR3 identification, clonotype clustering and error correction. A nonparametric unseen species model using Euler transformation provided a lower-bound estimate of total TCR beta diversity. TCRdb reworked the public reads: Q25 trimming with fastp, MiXCR clone assembly, productive beta chains retained. Entries are consolidated by CDR3 protein sequence, retaining the most common genes and DNA. For this entry, the V and J calls and clone size follow TCRdb and not the study's own pipeline. For this sample the table gives just under 750,000 distinct CDR3 sequences, of which 20% to 25% were detected only once. The biggest ten clones account for around a fifth of the sample.

The CDR3 has 15 amino acids, counting the end cysteine and phenylalanine. Of all the DNA, just the CDR3 is kept, 45 bases in frame from base 1. The germline ends are 3 bases apart after V is trimmed by 0 bases and J by 0 bases. CDR1 and CDR2, per the germline V gene, are MNHEY and SVGAGI. This entry is derived from a study of blood T cells in healthy people across ages (dated by TCRdb to the mid-2010s). In the study overall: In model experiments, template switching captured roughly one uniquely barcoded TCR beta cDNA molecule for every two T cells. The study measured age-related changes in TCR beta repertoire diversity using deep sequencing normalized with unique cDNA molecular identifiers. Donors were grouped into four age groups: young (average approximately 15 years), middle-aged (about 38), aged (around 60) and long-lived (about 90). Donors of different ages were randomly distributed across sequencing lanes to avoid experimental bias. The study analyzed two additional independent replicas of 1 million unique cDNA reads from the same blood draw for two donors, one aged 18 to 30 and one aged 80 or older. Overall study outcomes, separate from this receptor: There was a strong correlation between observed TCR beta diversity and the percentage of naive T cells measured by flow cytometry. Bulk unsorted PBMC profiling prevented conclusive comparison of naive and antigen-experienced compartments. Estimates of total diversity based on one million sequenced T cells were considered lower bounds and underestimates. As age increased, observed TCR beta diversity per million T cells dropped in a roughly linear way, and a significant reduction was already evident by age 40. Compared with the aged group, the long-lived group had more naive CD4+ T cells, fewer expanded clones and increased TCR diversity, suggesting age selection. Donor CMV infection status was unknown, potentially confounding age-related changes in expanded clonotypes.

The receptor was derived from a man aged 65 to 79 in good health. This receptor chain uses TRBV6-5 and TRBJ2-6, with the identity of the D gene unclear. Sequencing was done on a sample of blood. The encoded CDR3 is CASSYSRSGANVLTF. Here is the DNA: TGTGCCAGCAGTTACTCCCGCTCTGGGGCCAACGTCCTGACTTTC.